These 16 T cell receptor beta chains were sequenced from one sample in a study of T cell changes during pregnancy in multiple sclerosis. TCRdb keeps only in-frame clones here, not all; method: immunoSEQ multiplex PCR. The sample records approximately 88,000 clones, around 94% being singletons. The sequencing here drew on peripheral blood, taken in the third trimester of pregnancy. These receptor sequences come from a female donor with multiple sclerosis, enrolled in a pregnancy study.

This chain uses TRBV4-1 with TRBJ2-7; TRBD2 agrees at 8 bases. Trimming removed 4 bases from V and 5 bases from J; junction bases left unmatched: 13. Germline V gene lookup returns CDR1 MGHRA and CDR2 YSYEKL. CDR3 length: 16 amino acids. CDR3 sequence: CASSPGGRGPSHEQYF. As DNA, the CDR3 is TGCGCCAGCAGCCCGGGGGGGCGGGGGCCTTCTCACGAGCAGTACTTC.

The CDR3 here is CASSLQGGETQYF. The CDR3 DNA sequence: TGTGCCAGCAGTTTACAGGGGGGAGAGACCCAGTACTTC. The chain links TRBV27 to TRBJ2-5; D is possibly TRBD1 (7 bases). V dropped 2 bases and J dropped 4 bases, with 8 bases sitting between them. The CDR3 spans 13 residues. Germline V gives CDR1 MNHEY, CDR2 SMNVEV (reference sequence).

The chain links TRBV7-2 to TRBJ2-1; 14 bases are shared with TRBD2. The germline V gene encodes CDR1 SGHTA and CDR2 FQGNSA. V was clipped by 3 bases and J by 6 bases; unmatched bases: 4. The CDR3 consists of 16 residues. CDR3: CASSFQTSGRANEQFF. DNA of the CDR3: TGTGCCAGCAGCTTTCAGACTAGCGGGAGGGCCAATGAGCAGTTCTTC.

The J gene is TRBJ2-7, the V gene TRBV7-8; 8 positions match TRBD1. The trim removed 5 bases at V and 6 bases at J, leaving 6 bases unmatched. Germline assignment: CDR1 SGHVS and CDR2 FQNEAQ. The CDR3 is 13 residues long. DNA of the CDR3: TGTGCCAGCAGCGTCGACAGGGGAGGCGAGCAGTACTTC. Amino acids: CASSVDRGGEQYF.

The table lists this clone with a count of one. The chain joins TRBV18 to TRBJ2-1; D might be TRBD2 (5 bases). CDR1 and CDR2 from the germline V gene are KGHSH and LQKENI. The CDR3 totals 13 residues. V lost 3 bases, J lost 9 bases, and 12 bases lay in between. In nucleotides, the CDR3 is TGTGCCAGCTCACCTCTAGGGCGGGCTGAGCAGTTCTTC. This sequence encodes CASSPLGRAEQFF. The complete variable domain, with remaining parts taken from reference TRBV18 and TRBJ2-1, reads NAGVMQNPRHLVRRRGQEARLRCSPMKGHSHVYWYRQLPEEGLKFMVYLQKENIIDESGMPKERFSAEFPKEGPSILRIQQVVRGDSAAYFCASSPLGRAEQFFGPGTRLTVL.

This clone was counted a single time. The CDR3 loop reads CASSLTGTGTDTQYF. DNA for the CDR3: TGTGCCAGCAGCTTAACGGGGACAGGCACAGATACGCAGTATTTT. V gene TRBV7-3 combines with J gene TRBJ2-3, with 7 bases that match TRBD1. The V gene end was trimmed by 0 bases and the J gene end by 1 base; junction bases not matched to a gene: 1. Germline V CDR1 and CDR2: SGHTA, FQGTGA. The CDR3 sequence is 15 residues long.

CDR3 residues: CASSWDGLAGTYEQYF. CDR3 DNA: TGTGCCAGCAGTTGGGATGGACTAGCGGGAACCTACGAGCAGTACTTC. The chain employs TRBV27 and TRBJ2-7; the match to TRBD2 covers 12 bases. V trimming: 4 bases; J trimming: 2 bases; junction bases outside the gene matches: 6. This CDR3 has 16 residues. CDR1 is MNHEY and CDR2 is SMNVEV in the germline V gene (reference sequence).

This rearrangement joins TRBV4-1 to TRBJ2-5; D is unclear. CDR1 MGHRA and CDR2 YSYEKL come from the germline V gene. The CDR3 sequence is 12 residues long. Trimming took off 2 bases at V and 2 bases at J, with 3 bases between the two ends. For the CDR3, the DNA is TGCGCCAGCAGCCAACCTCAAGAGACCCAGTACTTC. Its translation: CASSQPQETQYF.

The chain couples TRBV14 to TRBJ2-1, with D possibly being TRBD2 (6 bases). The CDR3 has 15 amino acids. Germline V lookup: CDR1 SGHDN, CDR2 FVKESK. The germline V and J ends were trimmed by 2 bases and 2 bases, with 10 bases remaining between them. The CDR3 DNA reads TGTGCCAGCAGCCAAAGGGGCGGGACCTACAATGAGCAGTTCTTC. Its protein is CASSQRGGTYNEQFF.

CDR3 DNA sequence: TGTGCCAGCAGCTTGGCTATGGGAGGGAAGAATGAGCAGTTCTTC. Translating gives CASSLAMGGKNEQFF. The chain uses TRBV5-6 and TRBJ2-1; 7 nucleotides match TRBD2. CDR3 length equals 15 residues. Germline V CDR1 and CDR2: SGHDT, YYEEEE. J was trimmed by 7 bases and V by 0 bases; bases with no gene match: 7.

The sample holds a few counts of this clone. The chain recombines TRBV6-1 with TRBJ2-6, with no clear D. Trimming removed 1 base at V and 0 bases at J, with 4 bases between. Germline V gives CDR1 MNHNS, CDR2 SASEGT. The CDR3 has 15 amino acids. The CDR3 region has the DNA TGTGCCAGCAGTGAAGACAACTCTGGGGCCAACGTCCTGACTTTC. This translates into CASSEDNSGANVLTF.

The rearrangement joins TRBV7-6 to TRBJ2-7, with 11 bases aligning to TRBD2. The length of the CDR3 is 16 residues. The germline CDR1 and CDR2 sequences are SGHVS and FNYEAQ. J lost 1 base, V lost 5 bases, and 7 bases had no gene match. CDR3 amino acids: CASSPYSGRVSYEQYF. In DNA, the CDR3 is TGTGCCAGCAGCCCCTATAGCGGGAGGGTTTCCTACGAGCAGTACTTC.

The chain combines TRBV13 with TRBJ1-2, with 10 bases identical to TRBD1. The germline gives CDR1 PRHDT, CDR2 FYEKMQ (reference sequence). The trim removed 4 bases at V and 4 bases at J, leaving 15 bases unmatched. The CDR3 spans 18 residues. This chain's CDR3 is CASSSLLGTGDLSYGYTF. CDR3 nucleotides: TGTGCCAGCAGCTCCTTACTCGGGACAGGGGATTTGAGCTATGGCTACACCTTC. The full variable domain, in which reference TRBV13 and TRBJ1-2 provide the parts outside the CDR3, is AAGVIQSPRHLIKEKRETATLKCYPIPRHDTVYWYQQGPGQDPQFLISFYEKMQSDKGSIPDRFSAQQFSDYHSELNMSSLELGDSALYFCASSSLLGTGDLSYGYTFGSGTRLTVV.

The chain joins TRBV18 to TRBJ1-1, with a weak D call TRBD1 (5 bases). The germline V and J ends were trimmed by 8 bases and 0 bases, with 10 bases remaining between them. The CDR3 consists of 13 residues. Per the germline V gene, CDR1 is KGHSH and CDR2 is LQKENI. The CDR3 nucleotides read TGTGCCAGCGGCGGGGGTTTGAACACTGAAGCTTTCTTT. It translates to CASGGGLNTEAFF.

The chain recombines TRBV10-1 with TRBJ2-5; tentative D call: TRBD1 (6 bases). The germline CDR1 and CDR2 sequences are WNHNN and SYGVQD (reference sequence). This CDR3 has 17 amino acids. Deletions cut 3 bases from V and 2 bases from J, with 19 bases between. The CDR3: CASSEQGTTTGQETQYF. Written as DNA, the CDR3 is TGCGCCAGCAGTGAACAGGGAACGACTACCGGACAAGAGACCCAGTACTTC.

The chain links TRBV5-4 to TRBJ1-5, with a tentative D call TRBD1 (6 bases). This CDR3 contains 15 residues. V was shortened by 9 bases and J by 0 bases, with 16 bases between the two germline ends. Germline lookup yields CDR1 SGHNT and CDR2 YYREEE (reference sequence). The CDR3 protein is CAMSRGFDSNQPQHF. CDR3 sequence (DNA): TGTGCCATGAGCAGGGGATTCGATAGCAATCAGCCCCAGCATTTT.